The 19 T cell receptor beta chains given below trace back to one sample, sequenced in a study of shared clonotypes between healthy human individuals. TCRdb keeps only in-frame clones here, not all; method: immunoSEQ multiplex PCR. The sample has just over 2,000,000 clones; around 96% are singletons. Positively selected for CCR7, the CD45RO-negative cells used as naive CD8 cells excluded terminally differentiated effector memory CD45RA+ cells. Sample: naive CD8+ T cells sorted from blood. The receptors originated from a man aged 18 to 29 in good health.

The chain is built from TRBV5-4 and TRBJ1-6; tentative D call: TRBD1 (5 bases). The CDR3 loop spans 16 amino acids. Germline CDR1 reads SGHNT; CDR2 reads YYREEE (reference sequence). Trimming took 2 bases from V and 1 from J, leaving 10 bases between them. The DNA of the CDR3 is TGTGCCAGCAGCTTTGGGGGGGAGTCCTATAATTCACCCCTCCACTTT. Protein product: CASSFGGESYNSPLHF.

The V gene is TRBV7-8, the J gene TRBJ2-7; D is uncertain. V lost 5 bases, J lost 3 bases, and 17 bases lay in between. Germline V CDR1 and CDR2: SGHVS, FQNEAQ. The CDR3 contains 15 residues. This chain's CDR3 is CASSLPFIASYEQYF. The CDR3 DNA reads TGTGCCAGCAGCCTGCCTTTTATAGCCAGCTACGAGCAGTACTTC.

This clone has more than one count but fewer than ten. V is TRBV19 and J is TRBJ1-2; D possibly corresponds to TRBD1 (6 bases). There are 12 residues in the CDR3. The ends were cut back, 7 bases at V and 7 bases at J, with 13 bases in the middle. Germline V gives CDR1 LNHDA, CDR2 SQIVND (reference sequence). The CDR3 is CASTAQGTGYTF. In DNA form, the CDR3 reads TGTGCCAGTACCGCACAGGGAACTGGCTACACCTTC.

This clone was picked up one time. V gene TRBV9 combines with J gene TRBJ1-1; D is uncertain. CDR1 and CDR2 from the germline V gene are SGDLS and YYNGEE. Between the trimmed V and J ends, which lost 3 bases and 11 bases, there was a span of 14 bases. The CDR3 consists of 12 residues. The CDR3 region has the DNA TGTGCCAGCAGCGACCGTAGCCCCGGGGCTTTCTTT. This codes for CASSDRSPGAFF.

The chain uses TRBV5-3 and TRBJ1-5; TRBD1 matches 9 bases. TRBV5-3 is noted as an ORF with a role that remains uncertain. This CDR3 is built from 15 residues. J gave up 4 bases and V 4 bases, and 6 bases lay outside the gene matches. The CDR3 DNA follows: TGTGCCAGAAGCATCCGGGACAGGGCTAATCAGCCCCAGCATTTT. Translating it yields CARSIRDRANQPQHF.

The V call is TRBV5-8, the J call TRBJ2-7, with 11 nucleotides matching TRBD2. With V trimmed by 5 bases and J by 2 bases, 6 bases remained unmatched. The CDR3 is 15 residues long. Germline-derived CDR1 and CDR2 are SGHTS and YDEGEE. CDR3: CASRVGLAAAYEQYF. CDR3 nucleotide sequence: TGTGCCAGCAGGGTGGGACTAGCGGCCGCCTACGAGCAGTACTTC.

This clone showed up just a few times. The chain couples TRBV6-5 to TRBJ2-7, with 7 bases fitting TRBD1. The CDR3 spans 14 residues. The V gene's germline CDR1 is MNHEY and CDR2 SVGAGI. Germline trimming cut 6 bases from V and 3 bases from J; bases unmatched to any gene: 8. The CDR3 reads CASSERQGSYEQYF. The CDR3, as DNA: TGTGCCAGCAGCGAAAGACAGGGTAGCTACGAGCAGTACTTC.

In DNA, the CDR3 is TGTGCCAGCAGCTTTGGGGGGTCAAACCCCGAGCAGTACTTC. Translating it yields CASSFGGSNPEQYF. The chain combines TRBV7-6 with TRBJ2-7, with a possible D match to TRBD2 (6 bases). The CDR3 has 14 residues. Germline-derived CDR1 and CDR2 are SGHVS and FNYEAQ. V shed 3 bases and J shed 6 bases, with 15 bases lying between them.

J is TRBJ2-2 and V is TRBV28; D may be TRBD2 (6 bases). The CDR3 is made up of 14 amino acids. The germline V gene has CDR1 MDHEN and CDR2 SYDVKM. Trimming left V 4 bases short and J 1 base short, with 7 bases between. The CDR3 is CASSSGGNTGELFF. DNA of the CDR3: TGTGCCAGCAGTTCCGGGGGGAACACCGGGGAGCTGTTTTTT.

This chain uses TRBV4-1 with TRBJ2-7; maybe TRBD1 (6 bases). Germline V gene lookup returns CDR1 MGHRA and CDR2 YSYEKL. V lost 1 base and J lost 0, with 10 bases in between. The CDR3 consists of 15 residues. In nucleotides, the CDR3 is TGCGCCAGCAGCCAAGTCGGACAGTACTCCTACGAGCAGTACTTC. Protein product: CASSQVGQYSYEQYF.

The CDR3 nucleotides are TGTGCCAGTAGTACCGGGACTAGTTCGGGCACAGATACGCAGTATTTT. Its protein is CASSTGTSSGTDTQYF. The chain couples TRBV19 to TRBJ2-3, with 8 nucleotides matching TRBD2. CDR3 length: 16 amino acids. The V segment lost 4 bases and the J segment 1 base; nucleotides outside the gene matches: 7. The germline V gene has CDR1 LNHDA and CDR2 SQIVND (reference sequence). The full variable domain, completed using reference TRBV19 and TRBJ2-3, is DGGITQSPKYLFRKEGQNVTLSCEQNLNHDAMYWYRQDPGQGLRLIYYSQIVNDFQKGDIAEGYSVSREKKESFPLTVTSAQKNPTAFYLCASSTGTSSGTDTQYFGPGTRLTVL.

The chain is built from TRBV7-6 and TRBJ1-3, with TRBD1 identical over 7 bases. The germline CDR1 and CDR2 sequences are SGHVS and FNYEAQ. The V gene end was trimmed by 1 base and the J gene end by 4 bases; junction bases not matched to a gene: 4. The CDR3 runs to 15 residues. The CDR3 DNA sequence: TGTGCCAGCAGCTTAGAAAGGGGGCTCGGAAACACCATATATTTT. It specifies CASSLERGLGNTIYF.

The rearrangement uses TRBV7-9 and TRBJ2-7; a weak D match, TRBD1 (5 bases). V was trimmed by 10 bases and J by 2 bases, leaving 15 bases between them. Germline V lookup: CDR1 SEHNR, CDR2 FQNEAQ (reference sequence). This CDR3 has 13 amino acids. The CDR3 protein is CATDDADTYEQYF. The CDR3 DNA reads TGTGCCACGGATGACGCGGACACCTACGAGCAGTACTTC.

The rearrangement links TRBV9 to TRBJ2-5; possible D gene TRBD2, 6 bases. CDR1 and CDR2 from the germline V gene are SGDLS and YYNGEE. V dropped 4 bases and J dropped 2 bases, with 15 bases sitting between them. This CDR3 spans 15 amino acids. The CDR3 region is CASSPIMGLQETQYF. In nucleotides, the CDR3 is TGTGCCAGCAGCCCCATAATGGGACTGCAAGAGACCCAGTACTTC.

This clone was observed a handful of times. This chain connects TRBV11-3 to TRBJ1-3; D gene ambiguous. The germline V and J ends were trimmed by 4 bases and 0 bases, with 7 bases remaining between them. CDR1 and CDR2 (germline): SGHNT, YENEEA. CDR3 length equals 14 residues. The CDR3 is CASSSKSSGNTIYF. In DNA form, the CDR3 reads TGTGCCAGCAGCTCAAAGAGCTCTGGAAACACCATATATTTT.

This clone showed up just once. This chain uses TRBV5-4 with TRBJ1-1, with a tentative D call TRBD1 (5 bases). The CDR3 contains 15 residues. V was trimmed by 0 bases and J by 0 bases, leaving 9 bases between them. Per germline, CDR1 SGHNT and CDR2 YYREEE (reference sequence). CDR3 protein: CASSLGDSMNTEAFF. CDR3 coding DNA: TGTGCCAGCAGCTTGGGAGACAGCATGAACACTGAAGCTTTCTTT. Using reference TRBV5-4 and TRBJ1-1 for the parts outside the CDR3, the full variable domain is ETGVTQSPTHLIKTRGQQVTLRCSSQSGHNTVSWYQQALGQGPQFIFQYYREEENGRGNFPPRFSGLQFPNYSSELNVNALELDDSALYLCASSLGDSMNTEAFFGQGTRLTVV.

A few counts support this clone. Other DNA sequences in this sample translate to the same CDR3. The rearrangement links TRBV6-5 to TRBJ1-2; 7 bases map to TRBD1. Germline V lookup: CDR1 MNHEY, CDR2 SVGAGI. This CDR3 spans 13 amino acids. The ends lost 3 bases at V and 6 bases at J; junction bases unmatched: 4. Written as DNA, the CDR3 is TGTGCCAGCAGTTATGGGACAGTTGATGGCTACACCTTC. Translated, it gives CASSYGTVDGYTF.

The V call is TRBV2, the J call TRBJ1-4, with 8 bases fitting TRBD1. The trim removed 6 bases at V and 4 bases at J, leaving 10 bases unmatched. This CDR3 contains 16 residues. The germline gives CDR1 SNHLY, CDR2 FYNNEI. CDR3 protein: CASSGTGVEYNEKLFF. The CDR3 coding sequence is TGTGCCAGCAGCGGGACAGGAGTCGAGTATAATGAAAAACTGTTTTTT.

The chain recombines TRBV14 with TRBJ2-5; possibly TRBD2 for D (7 bases). The CDR3 covers 21 residues. Trimming took 0 bases from V and 4 from J, leaving 30 bases between them. Germline V gives CDR1 SGHDN, CDR2 FVKESK. DNA for the CDR3: TGTGCCAGCAGCCAAGATTTTCGGACAGTCCTTAGCTACGCGGGGGTAGAGACCCAGTACTTC. This sequence encodes CASSQDFRTVLSYAGVETQYF.